This T cell receptor (beta chain) comes out of a study of shared clonotypes between healthy human individuals (dated by TCRdb to about 2020). Notes on the research overall: A few men and a couple of women, aged 18 to 49 years, made up the cohort. To estimate repertoire size and how much clonotype sharing occurs between individuals, the study deeply sequenced the blood TCR repertoires of five healthy adults. Each donor's leukapheresis produced roughly between about 0.8 and 8.9 billion PBMCs. Per donor, three plates each were used for CD4 naive and CD4 memory, two for CD8 naive, and one for CD8 memory. Different laboratories and diverse techniques were used to prepare libraries and sequence TCR repertoires, to increase sequencing depth and limit assay-specific biases. What the work shows at the level of the full study, not this receptor alone: The small number of donors limited the genetic and exposure-history diversity represented. Based on pairwise subsampling, the degree of clonotype sharing among donors was expected to be affected by sequencing depth. Only blood was sampled, and tissue TCR repertoires likely differ from those in blood. Naive subsets generally had larger estimated clonotype richness than memory subsets. Higher generation probabilities were observed for clonotypes shared by all four sorted-subset donors than for non-shared clonotypes. Even with the large sequencing depth, rarefaction of the sorted-subset datasets indicated that sequencing was incomplete. When a few donors were compared, the shared fraction of clonotypes was approximately 5% for naive CD4, roughly 3.3% for naive CD8, 2.3% for memory CD4, and 0.4% for memory CD8.

Donors were healthy HIV-negative adults with no recently reported acute infections or vaccinations. Every donor was a Caucasian adult residing in Nashville, Tennessee, USA. CD4+ T cells were enriched through magnetic negative selection, after which naive cells were positively selected on CD45RA and the remaining negative fraction served as the memory subset. After blood collection by leukapheresis, PBMCs were isolated using Ficoll-Histopaque density gradient centrifugation and then cryopreserved in the vapor phase of liquid nitrogen. Purity and quantity of every magnetically sorted T cell population were checked by analytical flow cytometry. Each sorted fraction had its genomic DNA isolated and then quantified by UV absorbance on a Nanodrop 2000c. Clipping removes 6 bases from V and 5 bases from J, with 8 as the unmatched junction base count. The CDR3, from cysteine to phenylalanine, totals 13 residues. CDR3 DNA only is kept here, 39 bases in frame from base 1. CDR1 and CDR2 were assigned from the germline V gene as SQVTM and ANQGSEA.

Using the deep immunoSEQ assay, multiplex PCR amplified TCR CDR3 regions from genomic DNA. Genomic DNA extracted from each cell subset was distributed evenly over all wells of several immunoSEQ 96-well plates, and each plate served as one replicate. For sorted subsets, approximately 200 ng of genomic DNA, equivalent to some 30,000 T cell genomes, went into each replicate PCR. Purified libraries were quantified with a Qubit 3.0 fluorometer, sized on a Bioanalyzer 2100, and re-quantified with the KAPA Library Quantification kit. A separate single-read 150-cycle Illumina NextSeq 550 flow cell was used to sequence each immunoSEQ 96-well plate. On the authors' methods: Because only junctional sequences without quality scores were contained in the immunoSEQ output, filtering matching that applied to full-length reads could not be performed. To assign V/J genes and CDR3, sequences were annotated using PyIR, a Python wrapper for IgBLAST v1.9, with IMGT germline references. Reads with weak V/J assignments (E-value above 1e-6), missing CDR3, stop codons, out-of-frame junctions, or ambiguous translated residues were removed. V3J clonotypes were defined as sequences sharing an identical inferred V gene, J gene, and CDR3 amino acid sequence. To compute the percentage overlap between repertoires, the number of shared unique clonotypes was divided by the size of the smaller repertoire. Three approaches were used to assess repertoire richness: RTK rarefaction, the Chao1 estimator, and Recon v2.1 estimates of unobserved clonotypes. Generation probabilities for all TCRbeta clonotypes obtained by the gDNA method from a handful of donors were computed using OLGA. Sourced from immuneACCESS, this table was stored by TCRdb with only in-frame sequences that have V and J called. A share of the clones is absent; for the studies checked, an unresolved V gene accounts for under half, and the remainder has no known explanation. From that table come the V and J calls and clone size; the DNA was used to work out D and trimming. Present in this sample are 2 million to 2.5 million clones, roughly 90% of which were seen just once. The biggest ten clones account for roughly 0.34% of the sample.

Notes on this clone: Its target antigen remains unknown. No much larger clone is present one base from it, and per-base qualities are unavailable.

The TCR sequence derives from a man aged 18-30 years in good health. Some clones in this sample may be carry-over from other donors' samples. Sequenced sample: naive CD4+ T cells from PBMCs. The label giving this sample's cell subset or site can be read as: CD45RA+ positively selected. The chain links TRBV29-1 with TRBJ2-7, with 9 middle bases fitting TRBD2. The DNA is TGCAGCGTGGGGAAAAGGACTAGCGACGAGCAGTACTTC. This translates into CSVGKRTSDEQYF.